This is a list of T cell receptor beta chains from one sample in a study of Ad26.COV2.S vaccination and SARS-CoV-2 variants. Method: immunoSEQ multiplex PCR; TCRdb's copy keeps in-frame clones and lacks some. The sample lists some 320,000 clones; around four fifths were seen once. Sequenced material: peripheral blood, taken in a trial of Ad26.COV2.S vaccine versus placebo. The source of these receptors is a person aged 18-65 years who received the Ad26.COV2.S COVID-19 vaccine or a placebo. CDR3s include the opening cysteine and the closing phenylalanine or tryptophan. D genes are given only for firm matches. Clone size is not always given. Where it is, it says once, few, many or a class for expanded clones.

d_call j_call clone_size v_call cdr3_nt cdr3_aa
- TRBJ1-6 - TRBV2 TGTGCCAGCAGTGAAGCGCGGGGAAATTCACCCCTCCACTTT CASSEARGNSPLHF
- TRBJ1-2 - TRBV4-1 TGCGCCAGCAGCCAAACGGGTGGGACGGACTATGGCTACACCTTC CASSQTGGTDYGYTF
- TRBJ2-7 - TRBV3-1/TRBV3-2 TGTGCCAGCATGGGCGGGGGCGACGAGCAGTACTTC CASMGGGDEQYF
- TRBJ2-6 - TRBV28 TGTGCCAGCCGAGGAAGCCAGGGGTTAGCTGGGGCCAACGTCCTGACTTTC CASRGSQGLAGANVLTF
TRBD1 TRBJ1-4 - TRBV28 TGTGCCAGTCACCAGGGGACAGGGGGCACTAATGAAAAACTGTTTTTT CASHQGTGGTNEKLFF
- TRBJ2-5 - TRBV19 TGTGCCAGTAGTATTATTAAGGGGGGCTGGGAGACCCAGTACTTC CASSIIKGGWETQYF
- TRBJ1-6 - TRBV4-2 TGTGCCAGCAGCCAAGAATCGGGTGGAACCTATAATTCACCCCTCCACTTT CASSQESGGTYNSPLHF
- TRBJ1-4 once TRBV7-9 TGTGCCAGCAGCCCCGGGCACGATAATGAAAAACTGTTTTTT CASSPGHDNEKLFF
TRBD1 TRBJ1-1 - TRBV5-1 TGCGCCAGCAGCTCGCCCAGGGGGTGGAACACTGAAGCTTTCTTT CASSSPRGWNTEAFF
- TRBJ2-7 - TRBV5-1 TGCGCCAGCAGCTTTGGGGGACCCACCTACGAGCAGTACTTC CASSFGGPTYEQYF
- TRBJ2-2 few TRBV2 TGTGCCAGCAGTGCCTCAACCAGAGGGGCCGGGGAGCTGTTTTTT CASSASTRGAGELFF
- TRBJ1-2 - TRBV7-9 TGTGCCAGCAGCTTAGCCGAAGGGGCCAACTATGGCTACACCTTC CASSLAEGANYGYTF
TRBD2 TRBJ2-3 - TRBV4-2 TGTGCCAGCAGCCAAAGGACTAGCTCAGATACGCAGTATTTT CASSQRTSSDTQYF
TRBD1 TRBJ1-5 - TRBV2 TGTGCCAGCATACAGGGGGATCATCAGCCCCAGCATTTT CASIQGDHQPQHF
TRBD2 TRBJ2-3 - TRBV2 TGTGCCAGCAGTGGACTAGCCGGGACAGATACGCAGTATTTT CASSGLAGTDTQYF
- TRBJ2-4 - TRBV5-1 TGCGCCAGCAGCTTGGGGTCCCTAGCCAAAAACATTCAGTACTTC CASSLGSLAKNIQYF
- TRBJ1-6 few TRBV6-6 TGTGCCAGCAGTACCGGACAGTCCGCTTATAATTCACCCCTCCACTTT CASSTGQSAYNSPLHF
- TRBJ2-7 once TRBV4-2 TGTGCCAGCAGCCAGGATTTTGCGGTCAGCTACGAGCAGTACTTC CASSQDFAVSYEQYF
TRBD1 TRBJ1-1 - TRBV10-3 TGTGCCATCAGTGGGCAGGGGGGGATGAACACTGAAGCTTTCTTT CAISGQGGMNTEAFF
- TRBJ2-3 - TRBV27 TGTGCCAGCAGTTCCTTTGTTCTCCAAAACTCAGATACGCAGTATTTT CASSSFVLQNSDTQYF
- TRBJ1-2 - TRBV29-1 TGCAGCGTCGACGGGACGGTTGATAACTATGGCTACACCTTC CSVDGTVDNYGYTF
- TRBJ2-5 - TRBV5-5 TGTGCCAGCAGCCGACGGCCACAAGAGACCCAGTACTTC CASSRRPQETQYF